The next 15 T cell receptor beta chains were all read from a single sample in a study of shared clonotypes between healthy human individuals. Clones were sequenced by immunoSEQ multiplex PCR, and TCRdb holds only the in-frame ones, with some missing. Of some 380,000 clones listed, about 96% are singletons. Input material: memory CD8+ T cells sorted from blood. Subset in this sample: CD45RO+ cells pooled with CCR7-negative TemRA cells. These receptors originate from a man in his thirties or forties in good health.

V gene TRBV9 combines with J gene TRBJ2-1, with no clear D. Trimming left V 2 bases short and J 8 bases short, with 17 bases between. The CDR3 has 15 residues. CDR1 is SGDLS and CDR2 is YYNGEE in the germline V gene. The chain's CDR3 is CASSVDEFSGDEQFF. CDR3 DNA sequence: TGTGCCAGCAGCGTCGACGAATTTTCTGGAGATGAGCAGTTCTTC.

DNA of the CDR3: TGTGCCAGCAGCGTAGGCCTAGCGGGAGCCACCTACAATGAGCAGTTCTTC. It translates to CASSVGLAGATYNEQFF. The chain couples TRBV9 to TRBJ2-1; 10 positions agree with TRBD2. Unmatched junction bases numbered 5, after V lost 0 bases and J lost 2 bases. In germline, CDR1 is SGDLS, CDR2 YYNGEE. The CDR3 contains 17 residues.

The chain links TRBV5-1 to TRBJ2-2, with D uncertain. With 3 bases removed from V and 1 base from J, the gap between germline ends came to 16 bases. Per the germline V gene, CDR1 is SGHRS and CDR2 is YFSETQ. This CDR3 is built from 17 residues. In DNA, the CDR3 is TGCGCCAGCAGCTCAGGCATCTTAGCTAAGAACACCGGGGAGCTGTTTTTT. Translation gives CASSSGILAKNTGELFF.

The CDR3 region is CASSFTASSGNTIYF. As DNA, the CDR3 is TGTGCCAGCAGCTTTACAGCGAGCTCTGGAAACACCATATATTTT. This chain links TRBV7-2 with TRBJ1-3, with D hard to call. Trimming shortened V by 3 bases and J by 0 bases, and 9 bases separated the two germline ends. The CDR3 runs to 15 residues. The germline gives CDR1 SGHTA, CDR2 FQGNSA. The variable domain in full, with the rest retrieved from reference TRBV7-2 and TRBJ1-3, is GAGVSQSPSNKVTEKGKDVELRCDPISGHTALYWYRQSLGQGLEFLIYFQGNSAPDKSGLPSDRFSAERTGGSVSTLTIQRTQQEDSAVYLCASSFTASSGNTIYFGEGSWLTVV.

This chain joins TRBV27 and TRBJ1-2; D possibly corresponds to TRBD1 (6 bases). Germline V gene sequence: CDR1 MNHEY, CDR2 SMNVEV (reference sequence). The CDR3 consists of 14 residues. With 2 bases removed from V and 8 bases from J, the gap between germline ends came to 15 bases. CDR3 in DNA: TGTGCCAGCAGTTTAGTACAGGGCGTCGAAGGCTACACCTTC. Its protein is CASSLVQGVEGYTF.

The chain combines TRBV11-2 with TRBJ2-1; the D is unclear. The CDR3 runs 12 residues. Per germline, CDR1 SGHAT and CDR2 FQNNGV. Trimming left V 1 base short and J 10 bases short, with 8 bases between. CDR3: CASSLAEAEQFF. The CDR3 nucleotides read TGTGCCAGCAGCTTAGCCGAGGCCGAGCAGTTCTTC.

For this clone: This sample includes further DNA sequences coding for the same CDR3. The rearrangement links TRBV18 to TRBJ1-1, with a weak D call TRBD1 (5 bases). The CDR3 loop spans 11 amino acids. Germline V CDR1 and CDR2: KGHSH, LQKENI. V lost 2 bases, J lost 8 bases, and 6 bases lay in between. CDR3 bases: TGTGCCAGCTCACCAGGGGGAGAAGCTTTCTTT. Translated: CASSPGGEAFF.

This sequence joins TRBV30 and TRBJ2-3, with 16 bases matching TRBD2. With V trimmed by 2 bases and J by 6 bases, 5 bases remained unmatched. The CDR3 has 16 amino acids. Germline V gives CDR1 GTSNPN, CDR2 SVGIG (reference sequence). As DNA, the CDR3 is TGTGCCTGGAGTCGGGGACTAGCGGGAGGGCCGGATACGCAGTATTTT. Its protein is CAWSRGLAGGPDTQYF.

The chain employs TRBV10-2 and TRBJ2-7; tentative D call: TRBD2 (5 bases). The CDR3 length is 14 residues. CDR1 is WSHSY, CDR2 SAAADI, per germline. V lost 8 bases and J lost 2, with 16 bases in between. This chain's CDR3 is CASGSQKFTYEQYF. The CDR3 DNA is TGCGCCAGCGGGAGTCAAAAATTCACCTACGAGCAGTACTTC.

The genes are TRBV20-1 and TRBJ2-5; D call uncertain. The CDR3 loop spans 10 amino acids. In germline, CDR1 is DFQATT, CDR2 SNEGSKA (reference sequence). The V end was cut by 4 bases, the J end by 5 bases, with 5 bases between. CDR3 residues: CSAMYETQYF. CDR3 sequence (DNA): TGCAGTGCTATGTATGAGACCCAGTACTTC.

This clone was detected only once. V and J are TRBV18 and TRBJ2-7; the match to TRBD2 covers 11 bases. The CDR3 has 15 residues. V lost 3 bases, J lost 2 bases, and 3 bases stayed unmatched. Germline values: CDR1 KGHSH, CDR2 LQKENI. CDR3 region: CASSPSGGDPYEQYF. CDR3 nucleotide sequence: TGTGCCAGCTCACCTAGCGGGGGGGATCCCTACGAGCAGTACTTC.

This chain uses TRBV27 with TRBJ2-2; D is possibly TRBD1 or TRBD2 (5 bases each). CDR1 MNHEY and CDR2 SMNVEV come from the germline V gene (reference sequence). The CDR3 covers 13 residues. V was cut by 6 bases and J by 0 bases, with 5 bases left in between. CDR3 sequence (DNA): TGTGCCAGCAGGGGGGCGAACACCGGGGAGCTGTTTTTT. It yields the protein CASRGANTGELFF.

CDR3 in amino acids: CASSLKAGEGGELFF. CDR3 coding DNA: TGTGCCAGCAGCTTAAAAGCGGGAGAGGGCGGGGAGCTGTTTTTT. The V and J genes are TRBV11-3 and TRBJ2-2, with 8 bases aligning to TRBD2. In germline, CDR1 is SGHNT, CDR2 YENEEA. Losses at the gene ends were 2 bases for V and 7 bases for J; bases not matched to a gene: 6. CDR3 length: 15 amino acids.

The rearrangement links TRBV19 to TRBJ1-1; 9 nucleotides align to TRBD1. Germline V gene sequence: CDR1 LNHDA, CDR2 SQIVND (reference sequence). This CDR3 has 15 amino acids. Losses at the gene ends were 7 bases for V and 4 bases for J; bases not matched to a gene: 10. Here the CDR3 DNA reads TGTGCCAGTATAACAGGGGGCGGGAGGAGCACTGAAGCTTTCTTT. Translation gives CASITGGGRSTEAFF.

The V gene is TRBV10-3, the J gene TRBJ2-7; 8 bases agree with TRBD2. V lost 4 bases and J lost 4; bases outside the gene matches: 15. In germline, CDR1 is ENHRY, CDR2 SYGVKD. CDR3 size: 17 residues. The CDR3 loop reads CAISGHSKAGEGYEQYF. CDR3 nucleotide sequence: TGTGCCATCAGTGGACATTCTAAAGCGGGAGAGGGATACGAGCAGTACTTC.